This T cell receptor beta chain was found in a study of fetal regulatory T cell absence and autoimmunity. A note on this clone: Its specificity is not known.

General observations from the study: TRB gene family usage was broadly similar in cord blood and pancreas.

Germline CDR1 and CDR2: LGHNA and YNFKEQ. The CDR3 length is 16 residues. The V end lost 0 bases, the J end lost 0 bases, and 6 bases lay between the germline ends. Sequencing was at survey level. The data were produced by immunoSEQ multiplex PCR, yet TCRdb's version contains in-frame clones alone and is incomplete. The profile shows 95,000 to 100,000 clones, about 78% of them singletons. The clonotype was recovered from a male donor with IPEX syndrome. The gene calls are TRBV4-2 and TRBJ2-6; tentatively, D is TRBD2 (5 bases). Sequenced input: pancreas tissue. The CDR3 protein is CASSQDRGSGANVLTF. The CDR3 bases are TGTGCCAGCAGCCAAGATCGGGGCTCTGGGGCCAACGTCCTGACTTTC.